This T cell receptor beta chain was retrieved from a study of shared clonotypes between healthy human individuals. Study-wide results and caveats: Investigators collected only blood, and repertoires in tissues likely differ. Of the naive CD4 clonotypes, about 5.4% were shared across several donors.

Germline V gene sequence: CDR1 MDHEN, CDR2 SYDVKM. The CDR3 runs 15 residues. The V gene end was trimmed by 5 bases and the J gene end by 1 base; junction bases not matched to a gene: 5. As defined, naive CD8 cells were CD45RO-negative and positively selected for CCR7, with terminally differentiated effector memory CD45RA+ cells excluded. In the case of this clone: The target antigen is unknown.

Several immunoSEQ plates held equal portions of the genomic DNA taken from each subset. Profiling relied on immunoSEQ multiplex PCR, and the TCRdb table lists in-frame clones only, not all of them. The table shows roughly 2 million clones, with about 94% occurring only once. The receptor was isolated from a man in his late teens or twenties in good health. The chain links TRBV28 to TRBJ1-5, with 7 bases fitting TRBD1. Sequencing input: naive CD8+ T cells sorted from blood. CDR3 region: CASSRQGRSNQPQHF. In DNA form, the CDR3 reads TGTGCCAGCAGTCGACAGGGTAGAAGCAATCAGCCCCAGCATTTT.